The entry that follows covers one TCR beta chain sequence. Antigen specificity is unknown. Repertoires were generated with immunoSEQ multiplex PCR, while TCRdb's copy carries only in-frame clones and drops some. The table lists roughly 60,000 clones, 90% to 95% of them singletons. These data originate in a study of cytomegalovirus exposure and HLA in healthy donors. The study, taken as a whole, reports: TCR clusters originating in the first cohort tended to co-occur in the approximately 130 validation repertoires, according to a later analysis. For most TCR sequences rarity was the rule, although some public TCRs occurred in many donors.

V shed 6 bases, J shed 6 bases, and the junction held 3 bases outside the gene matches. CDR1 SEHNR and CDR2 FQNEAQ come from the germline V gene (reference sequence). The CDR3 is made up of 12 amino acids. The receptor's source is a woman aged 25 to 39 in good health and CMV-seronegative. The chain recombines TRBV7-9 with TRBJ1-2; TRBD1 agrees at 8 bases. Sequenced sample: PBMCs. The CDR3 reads CASRTGGDGYTF. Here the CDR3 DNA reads TGTGCCAGCAGAACAGGGGGGGATGGCTACACCTTC.